This record looks at one TCR beta chain sequence and its context. Profiled with immunoSEQ multiplex PCR; TCRdb holds only in-frame clones, not every one. The data hold 80,000 to 100,000 clones, with roughly 92% observed a single time. In every patient, relapse followed autologous stem cell transplantation, while exposure to brentuximab vedotin differed. The sample originates from a study of PD-1 blockade in classical Hodgkin lymphoma. Germline V gene data show CDR1 as GTSNPN and CDR2 as SVGIG (reference sequence). V was pared by 2 bases and J by 7 bases, with 9 bases between. The CDR3 consists of 12 residues.

This clonotype was sampled from a human donor with classical Hodgkin lymphoma. Sequencing used peripheral blood mononuclear cells (PBMCs), obtained at baseline. The genes are TRBV30 and TRBJ2-1; unclear D gene. Here the CDR3 DNA reads TGTGCCTGGAGTTTGTGGGGTAATGAGCAGTTCTTC. Its translation is CAWSLWGNEQFF.